The source of this T cell receptor (beta chain) is a study of blood T cells in healthy people across ages. Study-level points and caveats: The fall in TCR beta diversity per million T cells was roughly linear with age.

Worth noting for this clonotype: Its target is unknown.

Trimming took 10 bases from V and 13 from J; bases not matched to a gene: 20. The CDR3 extends over 14 amino acids. From germline, CDR1 is MNHEY and CDR2 SMNVEV (reference sequence). It was with a sample-barcoded 5' primer and a J-beta primer mix that a second PCR of roughly 7 to 12 cycles was run. TCRdb re-derived calls from the 5' RACE reads in MiXCR, one entry per CDR3 protein. The data show roughly 1,000,000 distinct CDR3 sequences, with 20% to 25% seen just once and approximately 0.7% held by the top ten. This same sample was also part of a study on T cells of mothers and their children.

Sequencing input: blood. This chain links TRBV27 with TRBJ1-2; TRBD1 matches 8 bases. The clonotype comes from a girl aged 2 to 9 in good health. In DNA form, the CDR3 reads TGTGCCACCTCCGTTGCTGAGGACAGGGTCCTTCTCACCTTC. As protein: CATSVAEDRVLLTF.